A selection of T cell receptor beta chains follows, all from one sample in a study of OX40 agonist ivuxolimab in advanced cancers. Sequencing was performed with immunoSEQ multiplex PCR; in TCRdb, only in-frame clones are kept and a portion is missing. The sample yields 20,000 to 30,000 clones, under 90% seen once. The sequencing used CD4+ or CD8+ T cells sorted from blood, collected in a trial of the OX40 agonist ivuxolimab. These receptors were collected from an adult with an advanced solid tumor such as melanoma, head and neck, liver or kidney cancer. The CDR3 runs from the conserved cysteine through the conserved F or W. Fields, in order: clone size, J gene, V gene, D gene, CDR3 protein, CDR3 DNA. A D gene is named only where the DNA matches it firmly. Only some rows state a clone size, as once, few, many or a class for expanded clones.

size: -
J: TRBJ1-6
V: TRBV19
D: -
CDR3: CASSIDSTGPLHF
DNA: TGTGCCAGTAGTATAGATTCCACCGGGCCCCTCCACTTT

size: -
J: TRBJ1-1
V: TRBV5-6
D: -
CDR3: CASAWEGLNTEAFF
DNA: TGTGCCTCAGCTTGGGAGGGGTTAAACACTGAAGCTTTCTTT

size: -
J: TRBJ2-7
V: TRBV10-3
D: -
CDR3: CAISGRSSTYEQYF
DNA: TGTGCCATCAGTGGACGGTCCAGTACCTACGAGCAGTACTTC

size: -
J: TRBJ1-2
V: TRBV27
D: TRBD1
CDR3: CASSLGQTYGYTF
DNA: TGTGCCAGCAGCCTGGGACAGACATATGGCTACACCTTC

size: -
J: TRBJ1-1
V: TRBV7-2
D: -
CDR3: CASSLPGAIAEAFF
DNA: TGTGCCAGCAGCCTCCCGGGGGCTATCGCTGAAGCTTTCTTT

size: -
J: TRBJ2-2
V: TRBV5-1
D: TRBD2
CDR3: CASSLGWEGGELFF
DNA: TGCGCCAGCAGTCTCGGATGGGAGGGCGGGGAGCTGTTTTTT

size: few
J: TRBJ1-2
V: TRBV6-1
D: -
CDR3: CASSEWPGQLYGYTF
DNA: TGTGCCAGCAGTGAGTGGCCCGGACAGCTCTATGGCTACACCTTC

size: once
J: TRBJ2-3
V: TRBV10-3
D: -
CDR3: CAISEADTQYF
DNA: TGTGCCATCAGTGAGGCAGATACGCAGTATTTT

size: once
J: TRBJ2-7
V: TRBV7-2
D: TRBD2
CDR3: CASSSDSGGAYYEQYF
DNA: TGTGCCAGCAGCTCAGATAGCGGGGGGGCCTATTACGAGCAGTACTTC

size: -
J: TRBJ1-5
V: TRBV6-5
D: -
CDR3: CASRPREFSNQPQHF
DNA: TGTGCCAGCAGACCCAGGGAGTTTAGCAATCAGCCCCAGCATTTT

size: -
J: TRBJ2-3
V: TRBV4-1
D: -
CDR3: CASSQGMGGGQDTQYF
DNA: TGCGCCAGCAGCCAAGGTATGGGGGGGGGCCAAGATACGCAGTATTTT

size: once
J: TRBJ2-1
V: TRBV27
D: -
CDR3: CASSFQGRRNEQFF
DNA: TGTGCCAGCAGTTTCCAAGGCCGACGGAATGAGCAGTTCTTC

size: few
J: TRBJ1-1
V: TRBV19
D: -
CDR3: CASSMGGMGTEAFF
DNA: TGTGCCAGTAGTATGGGGGGGATGGGCACTGAAGCTTTCTTT

size: -
J: TRBJ1-1
V: TRBV5-1
D: TRBD1
CDR3: CASSPTGTEAFF
DNA: TGCGCCAGCAGCCCGACAGGGACTGAAGCTTTCTTT

size: -
J: TRBJ2-5
V: TRBV2
D: TRBD2
CDR3: CASSEAARGGETQYF
DNA: TGTGCCAGCAGTGAAGCGGCCCGCGGGGGAGAGACCCAGTACTTC

size: -
J: TRBJ1-2
V: TRBV9
D: TRBD1
CDR3: CASSSGQAAYGYTF
DNA: TGTGCCAGCAGCTCGGGACAGGCGGCCTATGGCTACACCTTC

size: -
J: TRBJ1-2
V: TRBV13
D: -
CDR3: CASSGRGGGNGYTF
DNA: TGTGCCAGCAGCGGACGAGGGGGTGGCAATGGCTACACCTTC

size: -
J: TRBJ1-1
V: TRBV27
D: -
CDR3: CASSLAQGPEAFF
DNA: TGTGCCAGCAGTTTAGCACAGGGTCCTGAAGCTTTCTTT

size: -
J: TRBJ2-1
V: TRBV9
D: -
CDR3: CASSSEGAYNEQFF
DNA: TGTGCCAGCAGCTCTGAGGGGGCCTACAATGAGCAGTTCTTC

size: -
J: TRBJ1-5
V: TRBV4-1
D: -
CDR3: CASSPYTGLGSNQPQHF
DNA: TGCGCCAGCAGCCCCTACACAGGGTTGGGGAGCAATCAGCCCCAGCATTTT

size: -
J: TRBJ2-7
V: TRBV19
D: -
CDR3: CASSIGGFSSYEQYF
DNA: TGTGCCAGTAGTATAGGTGGGTTCTCCTCCTACGAGCAGTACTTC

size: few
J: TRBJ1-1
V: TRBV7-8
D: -
CDR3: CASSLAPGMNTEAFF
DNA: TGTGCCAGCAGCTTAGCGCCAGGGATGAACACTGAAGCTTTCTTT

size: -
J: TRBJ1-3
V: TRBV29-1
D: TRBD1
CDR3: CSAAGTVSGNTIYF
DNA: TGCAGCGCCGCAGGGACAGTCTCTGGAAACACCATATATTTT

size: -
J: TRBJ1-4
V: TRBV4-1
D: -
CDR3: CASSQMRSEKLFF
DNA: TGCGCCAGCAGCCAAATGAGGAGTGAAAAACTGTTTTTT

size: -
J: TRBJ1-1
V: TRBV2
D: -
CDR3: CASSEGGGLNTEAFF
DNA: TGTGCCAGCAGTGAAGGGGGGGGATTGAACACTGAAGCTTTCTTT

size: -
J: TRBJ2-7
V: TRBV10-2
D: -
CDR3: CASSGWDTSYEQYF
DNA: TGCGCCAGCAGTGGTTGGGACACCTCCTACGAGCAGTACTTC

size: once
J: TRBJ1-4
V: TRBV4-1
D: -
CDR3: CASSQTGLYNEKLFF
DNA: TGCGCCAGCAGCCAAACGGGCCTTTATAATGAAAAACTGTTTTTT

size: few
J: TRBJ1-1
V: TRBV19
D: -
CDR3: CASSMGGMRTEAFF
DNA: TGTGCCAGTAGTATGGGTGGAATGCGGACTGAAGCTTTCTTT

size: -
J: TRBJ2-7
V: TRBV6-5
D: -
CDR3: CASSYQGGYEQYF
DNA: TGTGCCAGCAGTTACCAGGGGGGCTACGAGCAGTACTTC

size: -
J: TRBJ2-5
V: TRBV27
D: TRBD1
CDR3: CASSSRGLEETQYF
DNA: TGTGCCAGCAGCTCCAGGGGGCTAGAAGAGACCCAGTACTTC

size: once
J: TRBJ2-7
V: TRBV27
D: -
CDR3: CASSLSKGSSYEQYF
DNA: TGTGCCAGCAGTTTAAGTAAGGGGAGCTCCTACGAGCAGTACTTC

size: few
J: TRBJ2-7
V: TRBV7-9
D: -
CDR3: CASSLVGQGLNYEQYF
DNA: TGTGCCAGCAGCTTAGTGGGGCAGGGGCTAAACTACGAGCAGTACTTC

size: -
J: TRBJ1-1
V: TRBV18
D: -
CDR3: CASSPPDSTEAFF
DNA: TGTGCCAGCTCACCACCGGACAGCACTGAAGCTTTCTTT

size: once
J: TRBJ2-7
V: TRBV13
D: TRBD1
CDR3: CASSSGTGRYEQYF
DNA: TGTGCCAGCAGCTCCGGGACAGGCCGGTACGAGCAGTACTTC

size: few
J: TRBJ1-1
V: TRBV6-5
D: -
CDR3: CASTTRGATEAFF
DNA: TGTGCCAGCACCACCCGAGGGGCCACTGAAGCTTTCTTT

size: -
J: TRBJ2-5
V: TRBV5-8
D: TRBD1
CDR3: CASSRSTGDGETQYF
DNA: TGTGCCAGCAGCCGATCGACAGGGGATGGAGAGACCCAGTACTTC

size: once
J: TRBJ2-1
V: TRBV5-1
D: -
CDR3: CASSFGSEQFF
DNA: TGCGCCAGCAGCTTCGGTAGTGAGCAGTTCTTC

size: -
J: TRBJ1-1
V: TRBV19
D: TRBD1
CDR3: CASSTRDRLMQRGGTEAFF
DNA: TGTGCCAGTAGTACCCGGGACAGACTGATGCAACGGGGGGGCACTGAAGCTTTCTTT

size: -
J: TRBJ2-1
V: TRBV7-9
D: TRBD2
CDR3: CASSRPLAGGMNNEQFF
DNA: TGTGCCAGCAGCCGCCCCCTAGCGGGGGGTATGAACAATGAGCAGTTCTTC

size: -
J: TRBJ1-2
V: TRBV27
D: TRBD1
CDR3: CASSEVRGHYGYTF
DNA: TGTGCCAGCAGTGAGGTTAGGGGGCACTATGGCTACACCTTC